This T cell receptor beta chain is from a study of blood T cell repertoires in COVID-19. Study-wide context: Acute and convalescent COVID-19 samples came from the United States, Italy and Spain.

Trimming cost V 0 bases and J 2 bases; bases outside gene matches: 5. The CDR3 runs 15 residues. CDR1 is SGHRS, CDR2 YFSETQ, per germline. Participants reported their clinical history, and cohort assignment relied on those reports. This clone appeared once. Method: immunoSEQ multiplex PCR; TCRdb's copy keeps in-frame clones and lacks some. This table has hundreds of thousands of clones, 87% appearing once. Sequenced material: PBMCs or T cells enriched from blood (not recorded which). The chain recombines TRBV5-1 with TRBJ2-7; 7 nucleotides line up with TRBD1. This clonotype was obtained from a woman under 30 with acute COVID-19. CDR3 sequence: CASSLAIGTAYEQYF. The CDR3, as DNA: TGCGCCAGCAGCTTGGCCATCGGGACAGCCTACGAGCAGTACTTC.